The present T cell receptor beta chain was sequenced within a study of T cell changes during pregnancy in multiple sclerosis. The ends lost 5 bases at V and 3 bases at J; junction bases unmatched: 7. The CDR3 loop spans 15 amino acids. From germline, CDR1 is SGHAT and CDR2 FQDESV (reference sequence). Assay: immunoSEQ multiplex PCR; the TCRdb copy retains only in-frame clones and omits some. The sample carries under 95,000 clones, about nine tenths recorded once. The chain has TRBV11-1 and TRBJ1-1; 9 positions agree with TRBD1. The sequence came from a female donor in good health, enrolled as a control in a pregnancy study. This specimen consisted of peripheral blood, obtained after pregnancy. CDR3 sequence reads: CASSPQDRGDTEAFF. CDR3 coding DNA: TGTGCCAGCAGCCCTCAGGACAGGGGAGACACTGAAGCTTTCTTT.